These 32 T cell receptor beta chains came from one sample sequenced in a study of identical twins (dated by TCRdb to the mid-2010s). Library prep was done by 5' RACE. The data were produced on an Illumina HiSeq 2000. In-frame beta chains were kept once TCRdb had trimmed the public reads at Q25 with fastp and called clones with MiXCR. Rows merge per CDR3 protein into single entries with the most common DNA and genes. The sample profile shows 1.5 million to 2 million distinct CDR3 sequences; around a third of them were found once. The top ten clones comprise roughly 0.3% of the sample. What was sequenced was cord blood. These receptors all stem from a newborn girl in good health.

The J gene is TRBJ1-1, the V gene TRBV25-1, with TRBD1 matching over 9 bases. Germline V gene sequence: CDR1 MGHDK, CDR2 SYGVNS. Trimming removed 8 bases from V and 5 bases from J; junction bases left unmatched: 6. CDR3 length: 13 amino acids. The CDR3 DNA sequence: TGTGCCAGCGGGACAGGGAGGTTGACTGAAGCTTTCTTT. This gives the protein CASGTGRLTEAFF.

The chain couples TRBV29-1 to TRBJ2-7, with D unclear. The J call may not be correct, given that the DNA end is closer to TRBJ2-5. This CDR3 has 13 residues. Germline V CDR1 and CDR2: SQVTM, ANQGSEA. This chain's CDR3 is CSVERSRQETQYF. As DNA, the CDR3 is TGCAGCGTTGAAAGGTCCAGACAAGAGACCCAGTACTTC.

This clonotype has more than one count but fewer than ten. This chain uses TRBV29-1 with TRBJ2-7, with 9 bases that match TRBD1. CDR1 is SQVTM, CDR2 ANQGSEA, per germline. The junction had 6 bases not matched to a gene; V was cut back by 4 bases and J by 5 bases. The CDR3 has 13 amino acids. CDR3 residues: CSVGGDRAHEQYF. CDR3 coding DNA: TGCAGCGTTGGAGGGGACAGGGCCCACGAGCAGTACTTC.

This clonotype was observed a few times. The V gene is TRBV4-2, the J gene TRBJ2-1; TRBD2 matches at 7 bases. Germline loops: CDR1 LGHNA, CDR2 YNFKEQ. V lost 8 bases and J lost 6; bases outside the gene matches: 13. The CDR3 totals 15 residues. The chain's CDR3 is CASSLVLAASNEQFF. The CDR3 DNA reads TGTGCCAGCTCCTTAGTGCTAGCGGCCTCCAATGAGCAGTTCTTC.

The chain carries TRBV12-3 or TRBV12-4 and TRBJ2-5; the match to TRBD2 covers 13 bases. V was clipped by 5 bases and J by 2 bases; unmatched bases: 5. This CDR3 contains 16 residues. The CDR3 DNA reads TGTGCCAGCAGTCCCCAACTAGCGGGAGGGCAAGAGACCCAGTACTTC. Amino acids: CASSPQLAGGQETQYF.

V and J are TRBV6-1 and TRBJ2-7; 10 nucleotides match TRBD2. With V trimmed by 5 bases and J by 7 bases, 17 bases remained unmatched. Germline values: CDR1 MNHNS, CDR2 SASEGT. The CDR3 is made up of 17 amino acids. As DNA, the CDR3 is TGTGCCAGCAGTACGGTGGCTAGCGGGAGAGAATACAATGAGCAGTACTTC. Residues: CASSTVASGREYNEQYF.

This sequence joins TRBV4-2 and TRBJ1-2, with D perhaps TRBD1 (5 bases). The CDR3 has 16 residues. The germline V gene encodes CDR1 LGHNA and CDR2 YNFKEQ. The V end lost 0 bases, the J end lost 1 base, and 12 bases lay between the germline ends. The CDR3 sequence is CASSQEGGAGNYGYTF. CDR3 coding DNA: TGTGCCAGCAGCCAAGAGGGAGGGGCCGGTAACTATGGCTACACCTTC.

The chain employs TRBV9 and TRBJ2-1; 12 nucleotides match TRBD2. Per the germline V gene, CDR1 is SGDLS and CDR2 is YYNGEE. The J segment lost 3 bases and the V segment lost 0 bases, leaving 7 bases of the junction unmatched. The CDR3 is 18 amino acids. The CDR3, as DNA: TGTGCCAGCAGCGTAGCAGGACTAGCGGGGACCCTCTACAATGAGCAGTTCTTC. Protein: CASSVAGLAGTLYNEQFF.

This clonotype was counted at least ten times. V is TRBV3-1 and J is TRBJ1-2; no clear D gene. V lost 0 bases and J lost 2, with 4 bases in between. The CDR3 runs 13 residues. CDR1 and CDR2 from the germline V gene are LGHDT and YNNKEL (reference sequence). The CDR3 sequence: CASSQEGNYGYTF. For the CDR3, the DNA is TGTGCCAGCAGCCAAGAGGGGAACTATGGCTACACCTTC.

This clonotype has at least ten counts. The chain carries TRBV29-1 and TRBJ2-3, with 9 bases identical to TRBD2. The CDR3 is 16 residues long. The V segment lost 4 bases and the J segment 6 bases; nucleotides outside the gene matches: 14. Germline lookup yields CDR1 SQVTM and CDR2 ANQGSEA. DNA for the CDR3: TGCAGCGTTGTGGGGCAAGCGGGAGGAATCGGGGATACGCAGTATTTT. It yields the protein CSVVGQAGGIGDTQYF.

The J gene is TRBJ2-5, the V gene TRBV6-1; 7 bases fit TRBD2. J lost 4 bases, V lost 5 bases, and 16 bases had no gene match. This CDR3 is built from 17 residues. The V gene's germline CDR1 is MNHNS and CDR2 SASEGT. Here the CDR3 DNA reads TGTGCCAGCAGTCAGACTAGCTGGAGCCCGCGGAGAGAGACCCAGTACTTC. As protein: CASSQTSWSPRRETQYF.

This sequence joins TRBV14 and TRBJ1-5; TRBD1 might be the D (5 bases). Germline V gene lookup returns CDR1 SGHDN and CDR2 FVKESK. V lost 2 bases and J 3 bases, leaving 14 bases between the germline ends. The CDR3 loop spans 16 amino acids. CDR3 nucleotide sequence: TGTGCCAGCAGCCAAATACAGGAGGCCTACAATCAGCCCCAGCATTTT. Protein product: CASSQIQEAYNQPQHF. The full variable domain, completed using reference TRBV14 and TRBJ1-5, is EAGVTQFPSHSVIEKGQTVTLRCDPISGHDNLYWYRRVMGKEIKFLLHFVKESKQDESGMPNNRFLAERTGGTYSTLKVQPAELEDSGVYFCASSQIQEAYNQPQHFGDGTRLSIL.

The chain joins TRBV2 to TRBJ1-1; TRBD1 agrees at 7 bases. Looked up from germline, CDR1 is SNHLY and CDR2 is FYNNEI. V lost 8 bases and J lost 6; bases outside the gene matches: 9. The CDR3 loop spans 13 amino acids. The CDR3, as DNA: TGTGCCAGCTCGAAGGGCAGGGGGTCTGAAGCTTTCTTT. It encodes CASSKGRGSEAFF.

This clonotype was seen only a few times. As DNA, the CDR3 is TGTGCCAGCAGCGTAGGGACAATCGACCAAGAGACCCAGTACTTC. Its translation: CASSVGTIDQETQYF. The rearrangement joins TRBV9 to TRBJ2-5, with a tentative D call TRBD1 (5 bases). Germline V lookup: CDR1 SGDLS, CDR2 YYNGEE. V shed 0 bases and J shed 0 bases, with 9 bases lying between them. This CDR3 is 15 amino acids long.

V usage is TRBV3-1 and J usage is TRBJ1-1; D not resolved. Germline values: CDR1 LGHDT, CDR2 YNNKEL (reference sequence). The CDR3 is 12 residues long. V was trimmed by 1 base and J by 9 bases, leaving 9 bases between them. CDR3 coding DNA: TGTGCCAGCAGCCAAGGAACCGGGCAAGCTTTCTTT. As protein: CASSQGTGQAFF.

The chain couples TRBV29-1 to TRBJ2-7, with D maybe TRBD1 (6 bases). The length of the CDR3 is 13 residues. Trimming left V 7 bases short and J 3 bases short, with 16 bases between. CDR1 and CDR2 (germline): SQVTM, ANQGSEA. The CDR3 reads CSGSWGRGYEQYF. CDR3 nucleotides: TGCAGCGGAAGCTGGGGCAGGGGCTACGAGCAGTACTTC.

The V gene is TRBV2, the J gene TRBJ2-1; D gene unclear. CDR3 length: 11 amino acids. Germline V gene data show CDR1 as SNHLY and CDR2 as FYNNEI. Trimming took 6 bases from V and 8 from J, leaving 8 bases between them. DNA of the CDR3: TGTGCCAGCAGGCTAGAGCATGAGCAGTTCTTC. It translates to CASRLEHEQFF.

Only a few counts were recorded for this clonotype. The V and J genes are TRBV12-3 or TRBV12-4 and TRBJ2-3, with 12 nucleotides matching TRBD2. This CDR3 comprises 16 residues. V lost 4 bases to trimming and J lost 2 bases; unmatched junction nucleotides: 4. The CDR3 loop is CASSWASGRVTDTQYF. For the CDR3, the DNA is TGTGCCAGCAGTTGGGCTAGCGGGAGGGTCACAGATACGCAGTATTTT.

Note on this clonotype: Germline is not matched at one junction end, which may reflect a read error. The chain carries TRBV5-1 and TRBJ2-4; 8 nucleotides agree with TRBD2. CDR1 is SGHRS, CDR2 YFSETQ, per germline. This CDR3 has 13 residues. DNA of the CDR3: TGCGCCAGCAATCCAGCGGGAGAAACCGAGCAGTCCTTC. Its protein is CASNPAGETEQSF.

This clonotype appeared many times. This chain uses TRBV5-1 with TRBJ2-7; 8 nucleotides match TRBD2. The V gene end was trimmed by 2 bases and the J gene end by 0 bases; junction bases not matched to a gene: 1. The germline CDR1 and CDR2 sequences are SGHRS and YFSETQ. The CDR3 spans 14 residues. The CDR3 nucleotides read TGCGCCAGCAGCTTCGGGACTAGCTCCTACGAGCAGTACTTC. Translating it yields CASSFGTSSYEQYF.

Only a few counts were recorded for this clonotype. The V and J genes are TRBV7-2 and TRBJ1-5; 8 bases map to TRBD1. V lost 0 bases, J lost 4 bases, and 2 bases stayed unmatched. This CDR3 is 15 amino acids long. Per the germline V gene, CDR1 is SGHTA and CDR2 is FQGNSA. CDR3 region: CASSLAQGANQPQHF. CDR3 DNA: TGTGCCAGCAGCTTAGCCCAGGGGGCAAATCAGCCCCAGCATTTT.

In this sample, this clonotype turned up a few times. The chain uses TRBV27 and TRBJ1-6; TRBD1 is a possible D gene (6 bases). V was pared by 5 bases and J by 6 bases, with 11 bases between. The length of the CDR3 is 14 residues. The germline V gene has CDR1 MNHEY and CDR2 SMNVEV (reference sequence). Here the CDR3 DNA reads TGTGCCAGCAGTCGTGACAGGACTAATTCACCCCTCCACTTT. This sequence encodes CASSRDRTNSPLHF.

This chain joins TRBV19 and TRBJ1-4; D ambiguous. Germline CDR1 LNHDA, CDR2 SQIVND (reference sequence). V gave up 3 bases and J gave up 8 bases, with 16 bases separating them. The CDR3 consists of 15 residues. DNA of the CDR3: TGTGCCAGTAGTATTGGACGGAAGTTTGGAGAAAAACTGTTTTTT. It is translated as CASSIGRKFGEKLFF.

This clonotype occurred a few times. V and J are TRBV14 and TRBJ2-1; 8 bases are shared with TRBD1. CDR3 length: 16 amino acids. Germline-derived CDR1 and CDR2 are SGHDN and FVKESK. J was trimmed by 2 bases and V by 1 base; bases with no gene match: 4. This chain's CDR3 is CASSQVGTGPYNEQFF. The CDR3 coding sequence is TGTGCCAGCAGCCAAGTTGGGACAGGTCCCTACAATGAGCAGTTCTTC.

This chain connects TRBV6-5 to TRBJ1-2, with 7 bases aligning to TRBD1. This CDR3 spans 13 amino acids. The germline V gene encodes CDR1 MNHEY and CDR2 SVGAGI. Germline trimming cut 6 bases from V and 8 bases from J; bases unmatched to any gene: 9. The CDR3 coding sequence is TGTGCCAGCAGACTCGACAGGGTCAAGGGCTACACCTTC. Translating gives CASRLDRVKGYTF.

This clonotype came up many times. At one end the junction does not follow the germline gene, possibly because of a read error. This chain uses TRBV4-1 with TRBJ1-1; 7 bases match TRBD1. This CDR3 spans 13 amino acids. CDR1 and CDR2 from the germline V gene are MGHRA and YSYEKL. The CDR3 loop reads CASSQRQGTEAFF. In nucleotides, the CDR3 is TGTGCCAGCTCTCAGAGACAGGGCACTGAAGCTTTCTTT.

This clonotype was seen a few times. The chain combines TRBV3-1 with TRBJ2-3; D is possibly TRBD2 (6 bases). The CDR3 has 15 amino acids. Deletions cut 0 bases from V and 4 bases from J, with 11 bases between. Germline CDR1 is LGHDT and CDR2 is YNNKEL (reference sequence). The CDR3 is CASSQDPLASDTQYF. In DNA form, the CDR3 reads TGTGCCAGCAGCCAAGACCCTCTAGCGTCAGATACGCAGTATTTT.

This clonotype was seen more than once but under ten times. The chain is built from TRBV6-2 or TRBV6-3 and TRBJ2-7, with D tentatively TRBD1 (6 bases). Between the trimmed V and J ends, which lost 5 bases and 2 bases, there was a span of 13 bases. CDR1 MNHEY and CDR2 SVGEGT come from the germline V gene. The CDR3 consists of 14 residues. The CDR3 region has the DNA TGTGCCAGCAGTAGAGGGGGAGTACCCTACGAGCAGTACTTC. It translates to CASSRGGVPYEQYF.

Many counts were recorded for this clonotype. V usage is TRBV4-2 and J usage is TRBJ2-7; 9 nucleotides align to TRBD2. Germline assignment: CDR1 LGHNA and CDR2 YNFKEQ. CDR3 length: 15 amino acids. The trim removed 2 bases at V and 1 base at J, leaving 3 bases unmatched. The chain's CDR3 is CASSQRLAGSYEQYF. CDR3 nucleotides: TGTGCCAGCAGCCAACGGCTAGCGGGGTCCTACGAGCAGTACTTC.

The rearrangement joins TRBV12-3 or TRBV12-4 to TRBJ2-7; D uncertain. This CDR3 is 13 amino acids long. V was shortened by 3 bases and J by 9 bases, with 15 bases between the two germline ends. CDR3 region: CASSLTRPSGQYF. As DNA, the CDR3 is TGTGCCAGCAGTTTGACGAGGCCTTCTGGGCAGTACTTC.

This clonotype turned up a few times. V and J are TRBV28 and TRBJ2-1; 8 bases fit TRBD2. Germline V gene data show CDR1 as MDHEN and CDR2 as SYDVKM. The CDR3 is 15 amino acids. V was clipped by 5 bases and J by 5 bases; unmatched bases: 8. CDR3 nucleotides: TGTGCCAGCAGTCCGGGGACTAGGCTCAACAATGAGCAGTTCTTC. It encodes CASSPGTRLNNEQFF.

Only a few counts were recorded for this clonotype. The gene calls are TRBV7-2 and TRBJ2-1; tentatively, D is TRBD2 (6 bases). The length of the CDR3 is 15 residues. The ends were cut back, 8 bases at V and 0 bases at J, with 14 bases in the middle. Germline V CDR1 and CDR2: SGHTA, FQGNSA. For the CDR3, the DNA is TGTGCCAGCCGAGATCGGGGGAACTCCTACAATGAGCAGTTCTTC. This sequence encodes CASRDRGNSYNEQFF.